The entry below gives a single T cell receptor beta chain sequence along with its context. The CDR3 totals 17 residues. Trimming shortened V by 4 bases and J by 0 bases, and 19 bases separated the two germline ends. Germline V gives CDR1 LNHDA, CDR2 SQIVND (reference sequence). The sample comes from a study of blood T cell repertoires in COVID-19. In the study overall: T cells, B-cell-depleted T cells, or PBMCs provided the cDNA or gDNA that served as material.

Assay: immunoSEQ multiplex PCR; the TCRdb copy retains only in-frame clones and omits some. Among 65,000 to 80,000 clones listed, approximately 78% were seen once. The genes are TRBV19 and TRBJ2-7; D is possibly TRBD1 (6 bases). Sequenced material: peripheral blood. This receptor was obtained from a human donor in a cohort sampled during active COVID-19. The CDR3 nucleotides are TGTGCCAGTAGTACACTACCATGGGACACGAGCTCCTACGAGCAGTACTTC. Translating gives CASSTLPWDTSSYEQYF.